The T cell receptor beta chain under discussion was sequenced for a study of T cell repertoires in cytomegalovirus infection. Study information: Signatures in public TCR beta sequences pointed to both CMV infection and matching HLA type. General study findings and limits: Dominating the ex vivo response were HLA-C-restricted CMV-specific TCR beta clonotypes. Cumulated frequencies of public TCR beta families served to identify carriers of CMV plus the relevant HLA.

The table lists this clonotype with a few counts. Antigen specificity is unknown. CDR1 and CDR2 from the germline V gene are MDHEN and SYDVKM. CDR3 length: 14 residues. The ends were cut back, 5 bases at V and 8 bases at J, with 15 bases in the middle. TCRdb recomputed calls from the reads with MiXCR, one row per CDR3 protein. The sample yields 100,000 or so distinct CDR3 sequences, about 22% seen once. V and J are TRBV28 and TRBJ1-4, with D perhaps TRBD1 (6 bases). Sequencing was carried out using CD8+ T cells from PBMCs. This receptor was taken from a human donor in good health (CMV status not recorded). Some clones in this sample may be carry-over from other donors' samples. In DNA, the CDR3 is TGTGCCAGCAGTATCGCCGACAGGCTCGAAAAACTGTTTTTT. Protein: CASSIADRLEKLFF.